A selection of T cell receptor beta chains follows, all from one sample in a study of PD-1 blockade in classical Hodgkin lymphoma. Assay: immunoSEQ multiplex PCR; the TCRdb copy retains only in-frame clones and omits some. The sample has over 50,000 clones, roughly 87% seen once. The specimen comprised peripheral blood mononuclear cells (PBMCs), sampled before the fourth cycle of nivolumab. The receptors derive from a human donor with classical Hodgkin lymphoma. Both conserved end residues are part of each CDR3. A D gene is named only where the DNA matches it firmly. The size entry is marked missing in some rows and otherwise reads once, few, many or a size class.

clone size,V gene,D gene,J gene,CDR3 DNA,CDR3 protein
NA,TRBV5-1,NA,TRBJ1-2,TGCGCCAGCAGCCCCGACAGTGCCTATGGCTACACCTTC,CASSPDSAYGYTF
once,TRBV7-9,NA,TRBJ2-2,TGTGCCAGCAACATTGGGGTGAACACCGGGGAGCTGTTTTTT,CASNIGVNTGELFF
few,TRBV5-1,NA,TRBJ1-6,TGCGCCAGCAGCAACGACACGGCCGGTTCACCCCTCCACTTT,CASSNDTAGSPLHF
NA,TRBV5-1,TRBD1,TRBJ1-4,TGCGCCAGCAGCCTAGGACAGGGGGGAATCGGTGAAAAACTGTTTTTT,CASSLGQGGIGEKLFF
NA,TRBV6-1,NA,TRBJ2-6,TGTGCCAGCAGTGATCTTGGGGGGCCCGGGGCCAACGTCCTGACTTTC,CASSDLGGPGANVLTF
NA,TRBV28,NA,TRBJ1-2,TGTGCCAGCAGTTTAATCTACGACGGCTACACCTTC,CASSLIYDGYTF
NA,TRBV5-1,NA,TRBJ1-5,TGCGCCAGCAGCTGGACCGGGACGGATAATCAGCCCCAGCATTTT,CASSWTGTDNQPQHF
NA,TRBV7-8,TRBD1,TRBJ1-5,TGTGCCAGCAGCTTAGTTGGTACAGGGGGCTCGGGTCAGCCCCAGCATTTT,CASSLVGTGGSGQPQHF
NA,TRBV5-1,NA,TRBJ2-1,TGCGCCAGCAGCTTGGGGGCTAAGCAGTTCTTC,CASSLGAKQFF
NA,TRBV6-6,NA,TRBJ1-5,TGTGCCAGCAGTTACTCGAAGGATGCTCAGCCCCAGCATTTT,CASSYSKDAQPQHF
NA,TRBV6-1,NA,TRBJ1-1,TGTGCCAGCAGTGAAGACTCTGAAGCTTTCTTT,CASSEDSEAFF
NA,TRBV6-5,TRBD1,TRBJ1-2,TGTGCCAGCAGGAACCGAGGGACAGGCTCATATGGCTACACCTTC,CASRNRGTGSYGYTF
NA,TRBV18,TRBD1,TRBJ1-2,TGTGCCAGCTCAAGCAACCGGGACAGGAGCCTGCTTCAGTATGGCTACACCTTC,CASSSNRDRSLLQYGYTF
NA,TRBV5-1,TRBD1,TRBJ1-1,TGCGCCAGCAGCTTGGACAGGGGAAAAACTGAAGCTTTCTTT,CASSLDRGKTEAFF
NA,TRBV5-1,NA,TRBJ2-5,TGCGCCAGCAGCTTGACCGGACTGTTCCAAGAGACCCAGTACTTC,CASSLTGLFQETQYF
NA,TRBV12-5,TRBD2,TRBJ2-3,TGTGCTAGTAGCGGGGGGAGCCGAGATAGCACAGATACGCAGTATTTT,CASSGGSRDSTDTQYF
NA,TRBV5-1,TRBD2,TRBJ2-3,TGCGCCAGCAGCTTGGGACTAGCGGTTAGCACAGATACGCAGTATTTT,CASSLGLAVSTDTQYF
NA,TRBV28,NA,TRBJ2-1,TGTGCCAGCAGTCTCGTCCTGGCTGGGGGTGAGCAGTTCTTC,CASSLVLAGGEQFF
NA,TRBV7-9,NA,TRBJ1-3,TGTGCCAGCAGCATCGATCGTATTGGGAACACCATATATTTT,CASSIDRIGNTIYF
NA,TRBV6-1,NA,TRBJ1-2,TGTGCCAGCAGTGAAGGTGCACCTACCCCCCGGGGCTACACCTTC,CASSEGAPTPRGYTF
NA,TRBV2,NA,TRBJ1-6,TGTGCCAGCAGTGAGCAAATGATTTCACCCCTCCACTTT,CASSEQMISPLHF
NA,TRBV6-6,TRBD1,TRBJ2-6,TGTGCCAGCACCTTAAGGGACAGCTCTGGGGCCAACGTCCTGACTTTC,CASTLRDSSGANVLTF
NA,TRBV6-1,NA,TRBJ1-1,TGTGCCAGCAGTGCCTCTTTGGCCAGGACTGAAGCTTTCTTT,CASSASLARTEAFF
NA,TRBV2,TRBD1,TRBJ2-1,TGTGCCAGCAGTGAATTAGGGGGCTCCCTGGGTGAGCAGTTCTTC,CASSELGGSLGEQFF
NA,TRBV7-9,NA,TRBJ2-7,TGTGCCAGCAGTCCCAGGGGTTCCTACGAGCAGTACTTC,CASSPRGSYEQYF
few,TRBV2,NA,TRBJ2-5,TGTGCCAGCAGTGCCCAGTCCCAAGAGACCCAGTACTTC,CASSAQSQETQYF
NA,TRBV10-1,NA,TRBJ2-3,TGCGCCAGCAGTCGAACCCGCACAGGGAAGGATACGCAGTATTTT,CASSRTRTGKDTQYF
NA,TRBV7-9,NA,TRBJ2-5,TGTGCCAGCACCCTCTCAACGGGGGATCAAGAGACCCAGTACTTC,CASTLSTGDQETQYF
NA,TRBV7-9,NA,TRBJ1-2,TGTGCCAGCAGCTTAATCCCCTCAGCTAACTATGGCTACACCTTC,CASSLIPSANYGYTF
few,TRBV19,NA,TRBJ1-2,TGTGCCAGTACTACTTCTGTCGGGCCCTACTATGGCTACACCTTC,CASTTSVGPYYGYTF
once,TRBV7-9,NA,TRBJ2-2,TGTGCCAGCAGCCAAACAGGGTCCCCCGGGGAGCTGTTTTTT,CASSQTGSPGELFF
NA,TRBV30,NA,TRBJ2-7,TGTGCCTGGAGATGGCAGCCGAGCCTTGGCGAGCAGTACTTC,CAWRWQPSLGEQYF
once,TRBV4-1,TRBD2,TRBJ2-1,TGCGCCAGCAGCCAAGAGGCAGCGGGGGCGTACAATGAGCAGTTCTTC,CASSQEAAGAYNEQFF
NA,TRBV30,NA,TRBJ1-2,TGTGCCTGTAAAGACGACAGATGGAGGTATCCCCCCGACAGGAACTATGGCTACACCTTC,CACKDDRWRYPPDRNYGYTF
NA,TRBV29-1,NA,TRBJ2-3,TGCAGCGTTGATGGGGGGCAGACAGATACGCAGTATTTT,CSVDGGQTDTQYF
NA,TRBV7-9,TRBD1,TRBJ1-2,TGTGCCAGCAGCTTAAACCCTGGGTTAACAGGGGGCAACTATGGCTACACCTTC,CASSLNPGLTGGNYGYTF
NA,TRBV5-1,TRBD2,TRBJ2-3,TGCGCCAGCAGCTTGGCCCCGGGGGAGGGGACAGATACGCAGTATTTT,CASSLAPGEGTDTQYF
once,TRBV28,NA,TRBJ2-7,TGTGCCAGCAGTGGGGGGCCGGGGGCGAGGGACGAGCAGTACTTC,CASSGGPGARDEQYF
NA,TRBV7-9,NA,TRBJ1-2,TGTGCCAGCAGCTTCAAGGGATCTTCTGGCTACACCTTC,CASSFKGSSGYTF
few,TRBV27,NA,TRBJ1-1,TGTGCCAGTCGCGGGGGGGCTAACACTGAAGCTTTCTTT,CASRGGANTEAFF